This entry lists 21 T cell receptor beta chains sequenced from one sample in a study of cytomegalovirus exposure and HLA in healthy donors (dated by TCRdb to 2017 to 2019). The protocol used for the library was the immunoSEQ multiplex PCR assay. The multiplex PCR relied on a mix of 60 forward primers for TCR Vbeta segments and 13 reverse primers for TCR Jbeta segments. In TCRdb, the immuneACCESS table is reduced to in-frame sequences with V and J assigned. These tables do not hold every clone; where another copy was compared, an unresolved V gene accounts for under half, and the others remain unexplained. For this sample, the table gives about 55,000 clones. Clones ranked in the top ten supply roughly 8.8% of the sample. Sequenced sample: PBMCs. The receptors here all came from a man in his fifties in good health and CMV-seropositive.

J is TRBJ2-2 and V is TRBV7-2; 9 bases are shared with TRBD1. Germline CDR1 reads SGHTA; CDR2 reads FQGNSA. The CDR3 is 16 amino acids. The V and J ends lost 1 base and 5 bases, in that order; junction bases with no gene match: 5. The CDR3 here is CASSLGQGGRTGELFF. CDR3 in DNA: TGTGCCAGCAGCTTAGGACAGGGGGGAAGGACCGGGGAGCTGTTTTTT.

This rearrangement joins TRBV9 to TRBJ2-5; D perhaps matches TRBD1 (5 bases). This CDR3 spans 14 amino acids. CDR1 is SGDLS, CDR2 YYNGEE, per germline. Deletions cut 2 bases from V and 2 bases from J, with 10 bases between. The CDR3 spells CASSVTTAQETQYF. CDR3 nucleotide sequence: TGTGCCAGCAGCGTCACGACAGCGCAAGAGACCCAGTACTTC.

The chain employs TRBV7-9 and TRBJ2-5, with D maybe TRBD2 (5 bases). Germline CDR1 reads SEHNR; CDR2 reads FQNEAQ (reference sequence). The V gene lost 3 bases and the J gene lost 5 bases, with 13 bases spanning the gap. CDR3 length: 14 amino acids. The CDR3 here is CASSFLDGEETQYF. CDR3 nucleotides: TGTGCCAGCAGCTTCCTCGACGGGGAGGAGACCCAGTACTTC.

This chain uses TRBV11-2 with TRBJ2-7; tentative D call: TRBD2 (5 bases). CDR3 length: 13 residues. V was pared by 3 bases and J by 2 bases, with 8 bases between. The germline CDR1 and CDR2 sequences are SGHAT and FQNNGV. As DNA, the CDR3 is TGTGCCAGCAGCTTGTACGGGACCTACGAGCAGTACTTC. Amino acids: CASSLYGTYEQYF. The variable domain in full, with the rest retrieved from reference TRBV11-2 and TRBJ2-7, is EAGVAQSPRYKIIEKRQSVAFWCNPISGHATLYWYQQILGQGPKLLIQFQNNGVVDDSQLPKDRFSAERLKGVDSTLKIQPAKLEDSAVYLCASSLYGTYEQYFGPGTRLTVT.

The genes are TRBV5-4 and TRBJ2-7; TRBD2 matches at 8 bases. Trimming at V came to 2 bases and at J to 7 bases, leaving 8 bases not matched to a gene. Germline lookup yields CDR1 SGHNT and CDR2 YYREEE (reference sequence). The CDR3 contains 14 residues. The CDR3 DNA is TGTGCCAGCAGCTTAGCGGGAGCCACAGGAGAGCAGTACTTC. Its protein is CASSLAGATGEQYF.

This sequence joins TRBV28 and TRBJ2-6, with D possibly being TRBD1 (5 bases). V gave up 6 bases and J gave up 2 bases, with 11 bases separating them. This CDR3 is built from 15 residues. Germline V gene data show CDR1 as MDHEN and CDR2 as SYDVKM. The CDR3: CASSLQAAGANVLTF. CDR3 sequence (DNA): TGTGCCAGCAGCCTACAGGCGGCTGGGGCCAACGTCCTGACTTTC.

The V gene is TRBV28, the J gene TRBJ1-4; D perhaps matches TRBD1 (6 bases). The V and J ends lost 3 bases and 7 bases respectively, with 12 bases between them. Germline CDR1 MDHEN, CDR2 SYDVKM. CDR3 length: 14 residues. For the CDR3, the DNA is TGTGCCAGCAGTTTGCGCAGGGGAATTGAAAAACTGTTTTTT. It codes for CASSLRRGIEKLFF.

This chain joins TRBV5-6 and TRBJ2-7; 9 bases line up with TRBD1. The CDR3 is 14 amino acids. Trimming took 5 bases from V and 6 from J; bases not matched to a gene: 9. Germline CDR1 is SGHDT and CDR2 is YYEEEE. CDR3 sequence: CASRTTGGIAEQYF. CDR3 sequence (DNA): TGTGCCAGCAGAACCACAGGGGGCATTGCCGAGCAGTACTTC.

The chain couples TRBV7-6 to TRBJ1-1; the D gene is possibly TRBD1 (6 bases). Deletions cut 5 bases from V and 2 bases from J, with 18 bases between. The CDR3 has 16 amino acids. In germline, CDR1 is SGHVS, CDR2 FNYEAQ. CDR3 sequence: CASSRDTGGGNTEAFF. CDR3 in DNA: TGTGCCAGCAGCCGGGACACGGGTGGGGGAAACACTGAAGCTTTCTTT.

The V call is TRBV18, the J call TRBJ1-1; 10 bases match TRBD1. V shed 5 bases and J 3 bases; nucleotides not matched to a gene: 18. This CDR3 is 19 amino acids long. CDR1 is KGHSH, CDR2 LQKENI, per germline. The CDR3 protein is CASSTNPGQGESRYTEAFF. The CDR3 nucleotides are TGTGCCAGCTCAACCAACCCTGGACAGGGGGAGTCTCGATACACTGAAGCTTTCTTT. Based on the CDR3 plus reference TRBV18 and TRBJ1-1, the full variable domain is NAGVMQNPRHLVRRRGQEARLRCSPMKGHSHVYWYRQLPEEGLKFMVYLQKENIIDESGMPKERFSAEFPKEGPSILRIQQVVRGDSAAYFCASSTNPGQGESRYTEAFFGQGTRLTVV.

The rearrangement links TRBV4-3 to TRBJ2-7; D is undetermined. Trimming shortened V by 0 bases and J by 0 bases, and 15 bases separated the two germline ends. This CDR3 has 17 residues. Germline V gene data show CDR1 as LGHNA and CDR2 as YSLEER. The CDR3 coding sequence is TGCGCCAGCAGCCAAGATAAAGTTGGCAGAACCTCCTACGAGCAGTACTTC. Translation gives CASSQDKVGRTSYEQYF.

The J gene is TRBJ2-1, the V gene TRBV20-1; D gene uncertain. This CDR3 spans 11 amino acids. The V end was cut by 0 bases, the J end by 9 bases, with 6 bases between. Per germline, CDR1 DFQATT and CDR2 SNEGSKA (reference sequence). The CDR3 spells CSARERFEQFF. CDR3 nucleotides: TGCAGTGCTAGAGAGCGGTTTGAGCAGTTCTTC.

This chain links TRBV28 with TRBJ2-7, with D perhaps TRBD1 (6 bases). This CDR3 spans 12 amino acids. V was shortened by 6 bases and J by 2 bases, with 8 bases between the two germline ends. Per the germline V gene, CDR1 is MDHEN and CDR2 is SYDVKM. The CDR3 DNA is TGTGCCAGCAGGGACAGAGCCTACGAGCAGTACTTC. This translates into CASRDRAYEQYF.

The chain links TRBV4-2 to TRBJ2-7; 8 nucleotides line up with TRBD2. V lost 6 bases to trimming and J lost 2 bases; unmatched junction nucleotides: 9. Germline V gives CDR1 LGHNA, CDR2 YNFKEQ. The CDR3 contains 15 residues. The CDR3 sequence is CASSPLAGSAYEQYF. Written as DNA, the CDR3 is TGTGCCAGCAGTCCTTTAGCGGGGAGCGCCTACGAGCAGTACTTC.

The rearrangement uses TRBV7-6 and TRBJ1-4; D call uncertain. Trimming pared 1 base from V and 4 bases from J, leaving 10 bases between. Germline V gene lookup returns CDR1 SGHVS and CDR2 FNYEAQ. The CDR3 spans 15 residues. This CDR3 reads CASSLGIGSNEKLFF. CDR3 in DNA: TGTGCCAGCAGCTTAGGGATCGGGAGTAATGAAAAACTGTTTTTT.

This sequence joins TRBV2 and TRBJ1-2, with D perhaps TRBD1 (5 bases). From germline, CDR1 is SNHLY and CDR2 FYNNEI. The length of the CDR3 is 13 residues. Trimming removed 7 bases at V and 2 bases at J, with 11 bases between. The CDR3 loop is CASTRGQNYGYTF. CDR3 nucleotide sequence: TGTGCCAGCACCCGAGGACAAAACTATGGCTACACCTTC. The entire variable domain, with the rest obtained from reference TRBV2 and TRBJ1-2, is as follows: EPEVTQTPSHQVTQMGQEVILRCVPISNHLYFYWYRQILGQKVEFLVSFYNNEISEKSEIFDDQFSVERPDGSNFTLKIRSTKLEDSAMYFCASTRGQNYGYTFGSGTRLTVV.

This chain connects TRBV4-1 to TRBJ1-1; D not resolved. CDR3 length: 16 residues. V lost 0 bases to trimming and J lost 1 base, with 12 bases between them. From germline, CDR1 is MGHRA and CDR2 YSYEKL. CDR3 sequence (DNA): TGCGCCAGCAGCCAAGATCGGCGACAAAGGAACACTGAAGCTTTCTTT. Amino acid sequence: CASSQDRRQRNTEAFF.

V gene TRBV4-3 combines with J gene TRBJ1-4; D call uncertain. The V end lost 0 bases, the J end lost 5 bases, and 10 bases lay between the germline ends. Germline V gene lookup returns CDR1 LGHNA and CDR2 YSLEER. This CDR3 has 15 residues. The CDR3 reads CASSQEITPNEKLFF. The CDR3 region has the DNA TGCGCCAGCAGCCAAGAGATTACACCCAATGAAAAACTGTTTTTT.

The CDR3 DNA reads TGTGCCAGCAGCCTGGGACAGTTCTATGGCTACACCTTC. Translating gives CASSLGQFYGYTF. This chain joins TRBV5-6 and TRBJ1-2, with 7 positions matching TRBD1. Trimming took 4 bases from V and 4 from J; bases not matched to a gene: 4. Germline loops: CDR1 SGHDT, CDR2 YYEEEE. The CDR3 runs 13 residues. Combining the CDR3 with reference TRBV5-6 and TRBJ1-2 gives the whole variable domain DAGVTQSPTHLIKTRGQQVTLRCSPKSGHDTVSWYQQALGQGPQFIFQYYEEEERQRGNFPDRFSGHQFPNYSSELNVNALLLGDSALYLCASSLGQFYGYTFGSGTRLTVV.

The chain combines TRBV28 with TRBJ2-1; tentatively, D is TRBD1 (6 bases). V was trimmed by 4 bases and J by 1 base, leaving 17 bases between them. The CDR3 is made up of 17 amino acids. Germline CDR1 reads MDHEN; CDR2 reads SYDVKM. CDR3 in amino acids: CASSSPGQPTSYNEQFF. The CDR3 DNA reads TGTGCCAGCAGTTCCCCGGGACAACCAACTTCCTACAATGAGCAGTTCTTC.

The chain carries TRBV6-6 and TRBJ1-2, with no clear D. The V end was cut by 2 bases, the J end by 8 bases, with 6 bases between. Germline V gene data show CDR1 as MNHNY and CDR2 as SVGAGI (reference sequence). CDR3 length: 11 amino acids. CDR3 nucleotide sequence: TGTGCCAGCAGTTACCAGTACGGCTACACCTTC. Its translation: CASSYQYGYTF.